One and the same sample provided the 8 T cell receptor beta chains below, sequenced in a study of cytomegalovirus exposure and HLA in healthy donors. Vbeta (60) and Jbeta (13) primers were used in the PCR. Profiling relied on immunoSEQ multiplex PCR, and the TCRdb table lists in-frame clones only, not all of them. The sample consists of approximately 170,000 clones, over 75% of them appearing once. The sequencing input was PBMCs. The receptors derive from a man aged 45 to 65 in good health and CMV-seropositive.

This chain joins TRBV28 and TRBJ2-7; tentatively, D is TRBD2 (6 bases). Germline V gene lookup returns CDR1 MDHEN and CDR2 SYDVKM. V was pared by 6 bases and J by 3 bases, with 12 bases between. This CDR3 has 13 amino acids. CDR3 nucleotides: TGTGCCAGCAGCTCCTCGGGGGTCTACGAGCAGTACTTC. Translating it yields CASSSSGVYEQYF.

The chain recombines TRBV6-5 with TRBJ1-5; the D gene is possibly TRBD1 (5 bases). The V end was cut by 8 bases, the J end by 0 bases, with 11 bases between. Germline CDR1 reads MNHEY; CDR2 reads SVGAGI. The CDR3 has 14 residues. The CDR3, as DNA: TGTGCCAGCGGACAAAGCAATAGCAATCAGCCCCAGCATTTT. Its protein is CASGQSNSNQPQHF.

The chain combines TRBV5-5 with TRBJ1-1; TRBD1 might be the D (5 bases). Per germline, CDR1 SGHKS and CDR2 YYEKEE (reference sequence). V was trimmed by 4 bases and J by 0 bases, leaving 13 bases between them. The CDR3 loop spans 15 amino acids. The DNA of the CDR3 is TGTGCCAGCAGCAGGGCAGCGGGGGTGAACACTGAAGCTTTCTTT. Residues: CASSRAAGVNTEAFF.

This clone has only a few counts. The J gene is TRBJ2-7, the V gene TRBV2; D perhaps matches TRBD1 (6 bases). Trimming removed 6 bases at V and 4 bases at J, with 13 bases between. Germline V lookup: CDR1 SNHLY, CDR2 FYNNEI. The CDR3 has 13 amino acids. The CDR3 bases are TGTGCCAGCAGGGATGGGGGCCGTTACGAGCAGTACTTC. Amino acid sequence: CASRDGGRYEQYF.

This chain connects TRBV6-1 to TRBJ2-7; perhaps TRBD1 as D (6 bases). V gave up 8 bases and J gave up 4 bases, with 12 bases separating them. CDR1 MNHNS and CDR2 SASEGT come from the germline V gene. The CDR3 is made up of 12 amino acids. This chain's CDR3 is CASWTVRYEQYF. The CDR3 DNA is TGTGCCAGCTGGACAGTGCGGTACGAGCAGTACTTC.

The chain is built from TRBV19 and TRBJ2-4; no clear D gene. Between the trimmed V and J ends, which lost 5 bases and 7 bases, there was a span of 18 bases. CDR3 length equals 15 residues. Germline assignment: CDR1 LNHDA and CDR2 SQIVND (reference sequence). DNA for the CDR3: TGTGCCAGTAGTCGCTTTATAAGCACCGGGAACATTCAGTACTTC. It translates to CASSRFISTGNIQYF.

This chain uses TRBV10-1 with TRBJ2-2; 7 bases agree with TRBD2. With 7 bases clipped from V and 4 bases from J, the junction kept 18 bases outside the gene matches. CDR1 is WNHNN, CDR2 SYGVQD, per germline (reference sequence). The CDR3 has 18 amino acids. CDR3 loop: CASNPPRCGERGTGELFF. CDR3 coding DNA: TGCGCCAGCAATCCCCCTCGTTGCGGGGAGCGGGGCACCGGGGAGCTGTTTTTT.

As concerns this clone: Other DNA variants within this sample encode the same CDR3. The chain carries TRBV6-1 and TRBJ1-2, with D possibly TRBD1 on 6 matching bases. Germline V gives CDR1 MNHNS, CDR2 SASEGT. This CDR3 is 13 amino acids long. The germline V and J ends were trimmed by 4 bases and 2 bases, with 8 bases remaining between them. CDR3 nucleotide sequence: TGTGCCAGCAGTGGCACAGGGAACTATGGCTACACCTTC. Its translation is CASSGTGNYGYTF.